Listed here are 19 T cell receptor beta chains from one sample, sequenced in a study of T cell changes during pregnancy in multiple sclerosis. Profiling relied on immunoSEQ multiplex PCR, and the TCRdb table lists in-frame clones only, not all of them. The sample lists roughly 71,000 clones, 90% to 95% occurring once. The sample was peripheral blood, taken in the first trimester of pregnancy. Receptors were obtained from a female donor in good health, enrolled as a control in a pregnancy study.

The genes are TRBV14 and TRBJ1-5; 7 bases agree with TRBD1. Germline V lookup: CDR1 SGHDN, CDR2 FVKESK. The CDR3 covers 13 residues. The V gene end was trimmed by 5 bases and the J gene end by 5 bases; junction bases not matched to a gene: 3. The CDR3 here is CASSWDSYQPQHF. DNA of the CDR3: TGTGCCAGCAGCTGGGACAGCTATCAGCCCCAGCATTTT.

The rearrangement uses TRBV2 and TRBJ1-2; D possibly corresponds to TRBD1 (6 bases). There are 14 residues in the CDR3. Trimming took off 6 bases at V and 3 bases at J, with 14 bases between the two ends. Germline V CDR1 and CDR2: SNHLY, FYNNEI. The CDR3 nucleotides are TGTGCCAGCAGCCAGACAGGCCCGTACTATGGCTACACCTTC. Residues: CASSQTGPYYGYTF.

This clone was seen once. The V gene is TRBV29-1, the J gene TRBJ1-5; D remains unclear. V lost 2 bases to trimming and J lost 1 base, with 15 bases between them. The CDR3 is 16 residues long. Germline V gene lookup returns CDR1 SQVTM and CDR2 ANQGSEA. The CDR3: CSVEFAGGGSNQPQHF. CDR3 coding DNA: TGCAGCGTTGAATTCGCGGGAGGCGGGAGCAATCAGCCCCAGCATTTT.

This clone was observed many times. J is TRBJ2-7 and V is TRBV28; D not certain. The germline gives CDR1 MDHEN, CDR2 SYDVKM. The V end lost 3 bases, the J end lost 6 bases, and 15 bases lay between the germline ends. The CDR3 extends over 14 amino acids. The CDR3: CASSLGSHVGEQYF. CDR3 in DNA: TGTGCCAGCAGTTTGGGCTCCCATGTCGGCGAGCAGTACTTC.

The chain combines TRBV9 with TRBJ2-3; 13 positions match TRBD2. Germline trimming cut 4 bases from V and 6 bases from J; bases unmatched to any gene: 5. Germline V CDR1 and CDR2: SGDLS, YYNGEE. CDR3 size: 15 residues. The CDR3 loop reads CASSPTSGRVDTQYF. The CDR3 bases are TGTGCCAGCAGCCCAACTAGCGGGAGGGTGGATACGCAGTATTTT.

The gene calls are TRBV5-1 and TRBJ2-7, with 9 bases fitting TRBD1. The CDR3 totals 14 residues. After removal of 4 bases from V and 4 bases from J, the junction contained 6 bases not matched to a gene. The germline V gene has CDR1 SGHRS and CDR2 YFSETQ. CDR3 loop: CASSVGQGRYEQYF. In DNA, the CDR3 is TGCGCCAGCAGCGTAGGACAGGGGAGGTACGAGCAGTACTTC.

This clone was observed once. This rearrangement joins TRBV7-2 to TRBJ1-2; 7 bases map to TRBD1. The V and J ends lost 5 bases and 4 bases, in that order; junction bases with no gene match: 4. CDR1 and CDR2 (germline): SGHTA, FQGNSA. The length of the CDR3 is 13 residues. In nucleotides, the CDR3 is TGTGCCAGCAGCCAGACAGGGTCCTATGGCTACACCTTC. It yields the protein CASSQTGSYGYTF.

The J gene is TRBJ1-3, the V gene TRBV4-2; D unclear. Germline assignment: CDR1 LGHNA and CDR2 YNFKEQ. Deletions cut 1 base from V and 2 bases from J, with 3 bases between. The CDR3 loop spans 13 amino acids. The DNA for the CDR3 is TGTGCCAGCAGCCAAGTTACTGGAAACACCATATATTTT. Translated: CASSQVTGNTIYF.

V usage is TRBV9 and J usage is TRBJ2-7, with 15 bases aligning to TRBD2. V was clipped by 2 bases and J by 6 bases; unmatched bases: 3. This CDR3 has 15 amino acids. CDR1 SGDLS and CDR2 YYNGEE come from the germline V gene. CDR3 amino acids: CASSVGGLAGGEQYF. CDR3 DNA sequence: TGTGCCAGCAGCGTGGGGGGACTAGCGGGAGGCGAGCAGTACTTC. Full variable domain (outside the CDR3, taken from reference TRBV9 and TRBJ2-7): DSGVTQTPKHLITATGQRVTLRCSPRSGDLSVYWYQQSLDQGLQFLIQYYNGEERAKGNILERFSAQQFPDLHSELNLSSLELGDSALYFCASSVGGLAGGEQYFGPGTRLTVT.

The CDR3 protein is CASSGVPAGGAETQYF. DNA for the CDR3: TGTGCCAGCAGTGGGGTACCAGCGGGAGGGGCAGAGACCCAGTACTTC. V and J are TRBV2 and TRBJ2-5; 10 bases align to TRBD2. CDR3 length: 16 residues. V shed 4 bases and J 4 bases; nucleotides not matched to a gene: 9. The germline V gene has CDR1 SNHLY and CDR2 FYNNEI.

This clone is termed medium-sized (0.01 to 0.1%). V usage is TRBV25-1 and J usage is TRBJ1-4, with a tentative D call TRBD1 (6 bases). Germline CDR1 and CDR2: MGHDK and SYGVNS. The CDR3 spans 16 residues. V was trimmed by 1 base and J by 3 bases, leaving 12 bases between them. The DNA of the CDR3 is TGTGCCAGCAGTGAATCGGAACAGGGTTCTAATGAAAAACTGTTTTTT. It specifies CASSESEQGSNEKLFF.

The rearrangement joins TRBV6-5 to TRBJ2-7, with 10 bases identical to TRBD1. CDR1 MNHEY and CDR2 SVGAGI come from the germline V gene. The CDR3 sequence is 14 residues long. V was clipped by 5 bases and J by 7 bases; unmatched bases: 8. The CDR3 coding sequence is TGTGCCAGCAGTACCGGGACAGGGGTGGGAGAGCAGTACTTC. Residues: CASSTGTGVGEQYF.

This rearrangement joins TRBV28 to TRBJ2-3; 8 nucleotides match TRBD1. The germline CDR1 and CDR2 sequences are MDHEN and SYDVKM. J gave up 3 bases and V 2 bases, and 7 bases lay outside the gene matches. The CDR3 contains 16 residues. CDR3 protein: CASSLSSQGATDTQYF. The CDR3 DNA sequence: TGTGCCAGCAGTTTAAGCTCCCAGGGGGCGACAGATACGCAGTATTTT.

The rearrangement links TRBV27 to TRBJ2-7; 10 positions agree with TRBD1. The CDR3 covers 13 residues. In germline, CDR1 is MNHEY, CDR2 SMNVEV (reference sequence). V lost 8 bases to trimming and J lost 3 bases; unmatched junction nucleotides: 4. The CDR3 DNA follows: TGTGCCAGCCATAGGACAGGGGGCTACGAGCAGTACTTC. Its translation: CASHRTGGYEQYF.

The J gene is TRBJ1-5, the V gene TRBV6-5; perhaps TRBD1 as D (6 bases). The V end lost 6 bases, the J end lost 3 bases, and 15 bases lay between the germline ends. In germline, CDR1 is MNHEY, CDR2 SVGAGI. This CDR3 spans 15 amino acids. The CDR3 loop is CASSSYRDTNQPQHF. CDR3 nucleotides: TGTGCCAGCAGCTCCTACCGGGACACCAATCAGCCCCAGCATTTT.

This clone has a handful of counts. The chain recombines TRBV2 with TRBJ1-2; TRBD1 might be the D (6 bases). There are 17 residues in the CDR3. Germline V gives CDR1 SNHLY, CDR2 FYNNEI. V was clipped by 9 bases and J by 2 bases, with 25 bases between them. DNA for the CDR3: TGTGCCAGTACTACCCGCGGGCGGGGGCCGTCCAACTATGGCTACACCTTC. This translates into CASTTRGRGPSNYGYTF.

V and J are TRBV10-3 and TRBJ1-1, with 7 bases that match TRBD1. The CDR3 has 15 residues. With 6 bases clipped from V and 3 bases from J, the junction kept 10 bases outside the gene matches. CDR1 is ENHRY, CDR2 SYGVKD, per germline. The CDR3 bases are TGTGCCATCAGCCAGACAGGGAAGGTGGACACTGAAGCTTTCTTT. It encodes CAISQTGKVDTEAFF.

About this clone: Germline and junction disagree at one end, which may indicate a read error. This rearrangement joins TRBV7-9 to TRBJ1-2, with D maybe TRBD1 (5 bases). CDR1 is SEHNR, CDR2 FQNEAQ, per germline (reference sequence). The CDR3 spans 14 residues. Here the CDR3 reads CASSLGAGNYGYTF. For the CDR3, the DNA is TGTGCCAGCAGTTTAGGTGCAGGGAACTATGGCTACACCTTC.

The chain joins TRBV6-1 to TRBJ2-5; TRBD2 aligns across 9 bases. This CDR3 is 19 amino acids long. The germline CDR1 and CDR2 sequences are MNHNS and SASEGT. V shed 1 base, J shed 4 bases, and the junction held 16 bases outside the gene matches. CDR3 coding DNA: TGTGCCAGCAGTGAAGTTCTGCGCGGGAGGGGAGCATGGAGAGAGACCCAGTACTTC. Translating it yields CASSEVLRGRGAWRETQYF.